This record covers a single TCR beta chain. These data come from a study of blood T cell repertoires in COVID-19. Study context: Researchers got acute and convalescent COVID-19 samples from the United States, Italy and Spain.

Original processing notes: The assay estimated nucleated cells by amplifying reference gene primers. Profiled with immunoSEQ multiplex PCR; TCRdb holds only in-frame clones, not every one. The V and J calls and the clone size are those of that table, but D and trimming were determined from the DNA. The sample contains a few hundred thousand clones, around nine tenths of which appear only once. The CDR3 length is 14 residues. V shed 1 base and J 5 bases; nucleotides not matched to a gene: 5. Germline V gene lookup returns CDR1 LGHNA and CDR2 YSLEER. Sequenced material: peripheral blood. This clonotype was obtained from a man aged 35 to 55 who had recovered from COVID-19. The gene calls are TRBV4-3 and TRBJ2-7; 7 bases are a match to TRBD2. The CDR3 here is CASSQGLAGHEQYF. CDR3 nucleotide sequence: TGCGCCAGCAGCCAAGGACTAGCTGGACACGAGCAGTACTTC.